This TCR beta chain was profiled in a study of control samples from healthy donors and cancer patients. Generated by immunoSEQ multiplex PCR, the TCRdb table keeps only in-frame clones and is missing some. This table has some 70,000 clones, 83% appearing once. The germline V gene encodes CDR1 KGHDR and CDR2 SFDVKD. J gave up 9 bases and V 4 bases, and 10 bases lay outside the gene matches. CDR3 size: 16 residues. The clonotype was recovered from a man between 60 and 75 years old in good health. Sequencing used blood. V usage is TRBV24-1 and J usage is TRBJ2-1, with 11 bases identical to TRBD2. CDR3 bases: TGTGCCACCAGTGACCCAAATAGCGGGAGGGACGTTGAGCAGTTCTTC. It specifies CATSDPNSGRDVEQFF.